This T cell receptor (beta chain) was sequenced during a study of T cell repertoires in cytomegalovirus infection. Study summary: Shared public TCR beta signatures pointed to both CMV infection and a matching HLA type.

Per germline, CDR1 MDHEN and CDR2 SYDVKM. This CDR3 is 15 amino acids long. Trimming shortened V by 6 bases and J by 9 bases, and 21 bases separated the two germline ends. Broader study findings: The cumulative frequency of public TCR beta families identified carriers of CMV plus the relevant HLA. It was HLA-C-restricted CMV-specific TCR beta clonotypes that dominated the response ex vivo.

TCRdb re-derived calls from the reads in MiXCR, one entry per CDR3 protein. This table holds more than 500,000 distinct CDR3 sequences, 16% found once. Regarding this clonotype: What it recognizes is unknown.

The chain links TRBV28 to TRBJ2-1, with D perhaps being TRBD1 or TRBD2 (6 bases each). The receptor was derived from a human donor in good health (CMV status not recorded). Some clones in this sample may be carry-over from other donors' samples. The sample taken for sequencing was CD8+ T cells from PBMCs. The CDR3 spells CASSLLGQGRSEQFF. The CDR3 DNA follows: TGTGCCAGCAGCCTACTAGGGCAGGGGAGGAGTGAGCAGTTCTTC. Full variable domain (outside the CDR3, taken from reference TRBV28 and TRBJ2-1): DVKVTQSSRYLVKRTGEKVFLECVQDMDHENMFWYRQDPGLGLRLIYFSYDVKMKEKGDIPEGYSVSREKKERFSLILESASTNQTSMYLCASSLLGQGRSEQFFGPGTRLTVL.